The following is a TCR beta chain sequence with its context. This specimen comes from a study of blood T cell repertoires in COVID-19. Study overall: Sites in the United States, Italy and Spain provided acute and convalescent COVID-19 samples. PBMCs, B-cell-depleted T cells, or T cells were the source of the cDNA or gDNA that made up the material.

The CDR3 covers 14 residues. Losses at the gene ends were 4 bases for V and 5 bases for J; bases not matched to a gene: 7. CDR1 and CDR2 from the germline V gene are LNHDA and SQIVND (reference sequence). Original processing notes: Amplified reference gene primers provided the basis for estimating nucleated cell counts. Measured with immunoSEQ multiplex PCR; TCRdb has only the in-frame clones, and not every one. Clone size and the V and J calls come from that table; the DNA yielded D and trimming. The sample lists about 74,000 clones; around 86% were seen once. This clonotype originated in a woman of 80 years or more with active or convalescent COVID-19. The sequencing sample was made of peripheral blood. The chain is built from TRBV19 and TRBJ2-5; the match to TRBD1 covers 7 bases. CDR3 amino acids: CASSRRQGVETQYF. CDR3 DNA sequence: TGTGCCAGTAGTAGGAGACAGGGTGTGGAGACCCAGTACTTC.